The next 25 T cell receptor beta chains were all read from a single sample in a study of tumor-infiltrating lymphocytes in primary liver carcinoma. The researchers obtained blood RNA from unsorted whole blood and also extracted germline DNA. From approximately 530 ng of total RNA, TCR beta-specific cDNA was reverse-transcribed using a constant-region primer. Modified slightly, ARM-PCR produced TCR beta libraries over three nested multiplex PCR rounds. TRBV1-TRBV30 forward primers and a C-beta reverse primer were used in the first two PCR rounds, which each ran for ten to eleven cycles. MiXCR was run by TCRdb on the multiplex PCR reads, yielding one entry per CDR3 protein. Seen here are about 180,000 distinct CDR3 sequences, about 60% observed once, and the top ten hold around 74%. Source material: peripheral blood. The receptors originated from a man aged 40-49 years with primary liver carcinoma and hepatitis B virus infection.

The rearrangement uses TRBV29-1 and TRBJ1-2; the D gene is possibly TRBD1 (5 bases). Germline-derived CDR1 and CDR2 are SQVTM and ANQGSEA. The CDR3 covers 12 residues. Between the trimmed V and J ends, which lost 6 bases and 7 bases, there was a span of 15 bases. CDR3 coding DNA: TGCAGCGTCCCCACCTTGAGGGGTGGCTACACCTTC. Protein product: CSVPTLRGGYTF.

The chain carries TRBV29-1 and TRBJ2-7, with a possible D match to TRBD2 (5 bases). CDR3 size: 12 residues. Germline CDR1 and CDR2: SQVTM and ANQGSEA. The V and J ends lost 5 bases and 7 bases respectively, with 15 bases between them. The CDR3 nucleotides read TGCAGCGTTTTGGCTAGCCCACTGGAGCAGTACTTC. Its protein is CSVLASPLEQYF.

The gene calls are TRBV14 and TRBJ2-3, with D unclear. The CDR3 loop spans 14 amino acids. V lost 6 bases and J 3 bases, leaving 13 bases between the germline ends. Per the germline V gene, CDR1 is SGHDN and CDR2 is FVKESK. The CDR3 DNA follows: TGTGCCAGCAGTCAACCTCTCGGGACAGATACGCAGTATTTT. This encodes CASSQPLGTDTQYF.

This clonotype showed up just a few times. CDR3 sequence (DNA): TGTGCCAACAGTTTTAGCCCCTCCACAGATACGCAGTATTTT. Encoded protein: CANSFSPSTDTQYF. This sequence joins TRBV7-8 and TRBJ2-3, with D unclear. Germline V gene data show CDR1 as SGHVS and CDR2 as FQNEAQ. With 10 bases removed from V and 2 bases from J, the gap between germline ends came to 16 bases. CDR3 length: 14 residues.

About this clonotype itself: A read error is possible here, since a much larger clone lies one base away. J is TRBJ1-2 and V is TRBV11-2; D perhaps matches TRBD1 (5 bases). The V and J ends lost 3 bases and 2 bases respectively, with 13 bases between them. From germline, CDR1 is SGHAT and CDR2 FQNNGV. This CDR3 has 15 residues. The CDR3, as DNA: TGTGCCAGCAGCTTTTGGGGCAGTAGGAACTATGGCTACACCTTC. It specifies CASSFWGSRNYGYTF.

On this clonotype itself: A much larger clone lies one base from this, so it may be a read error. The CDR3 DNA reads as TGCAGCGTTGCCCGCCACTTGGACAGGGGCGAGACCCGGTACTTC. It specifies CSVARHLDRGETRYF. The rearrangement uses TRBV29-1 and TRBJ2-5, with 9 bases aligning to TRBD1. The germline V gene has CDR1 SQVTM and CDR2 ANQGSEA. The CDR3 has 15 amino acids.

As regards this clonotype: A single base separates this from a much larger clone, so it may be a read error. This sequence joins TRBV11-2 and TRBJ2-1; D is possibly TRBD1 or TRBD2 (5 bases each). The CDR3 is 15 residues long. CDR1 is SGHAT and CDR2 is FQNNGV in the germline V gene. Trimming took 3 bases from V and 6 from J, leaving 15 bases between them. CDR3 amino acids: CASSFGAGPFNEQFF. The CDR3 DNA reads as TGTGCCAGCAGCTTTGGGGCGGGCCCTTTCAATGAGCAGTTCTTC.

The chain joins TRBV12-3 or TRBV12-4 to TRBJ1-2, with no clear D. The ends were cut back, 5 bases at V and 2 bases at J, with 9 bases in the middle. The CDR3 length is 13 residues. CDR3 DNA sequence: TGTGCCAGCAGTGAATCAGAAAACTATGGCTACACCTTC. Protein product: CASSESENYGYTF.

The gene calls are TRBV25-1 and TRBJ1-3; D is ambiguous. This CDR3 is 15 amino acids long. Per the germline V gene, CDR1 is MGHDK and CDR2 is SYGVNS. Trimming removed 8 bases from V and 5 bases from J, with 19 bases in between. The CDR3 DNA reads as TGTGCCAGCCGTTCGTCGACGGACGAGAGAAACACCATATATTTT. This gives the protein CASRSSTDERNTIYF. Filled out from reference TRBV25-1 and TRBJ1-3, the complete variable domain reads EADIYQTPRYLVIGTGKKITLECSQTMGHDKMYWYQQDPGMELHLIHYSYGVNSTEKGDLSSESTVSRIRTEHFPLTLESARPSHTSQYLCASRSSTDERNTIYFGEGSWLTVV.

The chain is built from TRBV11-2 and TRBJ2-7, with D maybe TRBD2 (5 bases). Germline CDR1 reads SGHAT; CDR2 reads FQNNGV. V dropped 5 bases and J dropped 3 bases, with 17 bases sitting between them. The CDR3 loop spans 15 amino acids. CDR3: CASSQLEAAHYEQYF. CDR3 nucleotide sequence: TGTGCCAGCAGCCAATTGGAAGCGGCCCACTACGAGCAGTACTTC.

This clonotype occurred a few times. The CDR3 reads CASMRGTQYF. The CDR3, as DNA: TGTGCCAGCATGAGGGGTACGCAGTATTTT. The chain has TRBV6-1 and TRBJ2-3; D might be TRBD1 or TRBD2, each matching 5 bases. The V gene's germline CDR1 is MNHNS and CDR2 SASEGT. V was cut by 7 bases and J by 8 bases, with 7 bases left in between. CDR3 length: 10 amino acids.

CDR3 protein: CASSADTAEKLFF. In nucleotides, the CDR3 is TGTGCCAGCAGCGCGGACACAGCCGAAAAACTGTTTTTT. The rearrangement joins TRBV5-4 to TRBJ1-4; D perhaps matches TRBD1 (5 bases). CDR3 length: 13 amino acids. The ends were cut back, 4 bases at V and 8 bases at J, with 12 bases in the middle. CDR1 SGHNT and CDR2 YYREEE come from the germline V gene (reference sequence).

Remarks on this clonotype: At one boundary the junction diverges from the germline segment, which might be a read error. This sequence joins TRBV11-1 and TRBJ1-2, with TRBD1 as a possible D gene (5 bases). CDR1 is SGHAT, CDR2 FQDESV, per germline (reference sequence). The CDR3 runs to 15 residues. The CDR3 region is CVSSFAGPARRGYTF. CDR3 nucleotides: TGTGTCAGCAGCTTTGCGGGACCGGCGAGGCGTGGCTACACCTTC.

With regard to this clonotype: At one end, the junction sequence differs from germline, possibly due to a read error. The V and J genes are TRBV11-2 and TRBJ2-7, with D possibly matching TRBD1 (5 bases). The CDR3 totals 14 residues. Germline V gene data show CDR1 as SGHAT and CDR2 as FQNNGV. The CDR3 loop reads CDSSKTDKTYEQYF. For the CDR3, the DNA is TGTGACAGCAGCAAGACGGACAAAACCTACGAGCAGTACTTC.

The chain carries TRBV10-2 and TRBJ2-5; D gene uncertain. The CDR3 length is 13 residues. The germline CDR1 and CDR2 sequences are WSHSY and SAAADI. With 4 bases removed from V and 4 bases from J, the gap between germline ends came to 10 bases. As DNA, the CDR3 is TGCGCCAGCAGTGTCGAGGTCCCAGAGACCCAGTACTTC. It yields the protein CASSVEVPETQYF.

This clonotype has only a few counts. J is TRBJ1-2 and V is TRBV10-3; D unclear. The ends were cut back, 10 bases at V and 4 bases at J, with 19 bases in the middle. The CDR3 sequence is 14 residues long. The germline gives CDR1 ENHRY, CDR2 SYGVKD. The CDR3 nucleotides read TGTGCCACCGTGCGGGCTGAATCACTCTATGGCTACACCTTC. This translates into CATVRAESLYGYTF.

Worth noting for this clonotype: One end of the junction does not line up with germline, which may come from a read error. The chain combines TRBV11-2 with TRBJ2-3, with D uncertain. CDR1 is SGHAT and CDR2 is FQNNGV in the germline V gene. CDR3 size: 13 residues. CDR3 nucleotides: TGTGCCAGTAGCTTAGATCCCCCGGATACGCTGTATTTT. It translates to CASSLDPPDTLYF.

About this clonotype: A much larger clone lies a single base off, so this may be a read error. The chain carries TRBV11-2 and TRBJ2-2; 7 nucleotides match TRBD1. The CDR3 consists of 14 residues. Losses at the gene ends were 5 bases for V and 5 bases for J; bases not matched to a gene: 5. Germline V gene data show CDR1 as SGHAT and CDR2 as FQNNGV. This chain's CDR3 is CASSRIRGTGELFF. DNA of the CDR3: TGTGCCAGCAGCCGCATCAGGGGGACCGGGGAGCTGTTTTTT.

The chain carries TRBV6-2 or TRBV6-3 and TRBJ2-1, with D perhaps matching TRBD1 or TRBD2 (5 bases each). From germline, CDR1 is MNHEY and CDR2 SVGEGT. V lost 2 bases to trimming and J lost 2 bases, with 13 bases between them. There are 16 residues in the CDR3. In nucleotides, the CDR3 is TGTGCCAGCAGTTACGCGAGCGAGGGGCCCTACAATGAGCAGTTCTTC. Protein: CASSYASEGPYNEQFF.

The chain employs TRBV6-5 and TRBJ2-2; TRBD2 aligns across 9 bases. The CDR3 runs to 16 residues. With 6 bases clipped from V and 2 bases from J, the junction kept 7 bases outside the gene matches. Germline CDR1 reads MNHEY; CDR2 reads SVGAGI. DNA of the CDR3: TGTGCCAGCAGAGGGCGGCGGGAGGGAAACACCGGGGAGCTGTTTTTT. Protein product: CASRGRREGNTGELFF.

The V gene is TRBV2, the J gene TRBJ2-5; TRBD2 matches 7 bases. V was pared by 4 bases and J by 10 bases, with 12 bases of the junction left unmatched. This CDR3 comprises 14 residues. The germline V gene has CDR1 SNHLY and CDR2 FYNNEI. The CDR3 sequence: CASSVGLAVLFQYF. The CDR3 DNA is TGTGCCAGCAGTGTCGGTCTAGCGGTTTTGTTCCAGTACTTC.

This clonotype has more than one count but fewer than ten. The chain carries TRBV12-3 or TRBV12-4 and TRBJ2-1; the match to TRBD2 covers 14 bases. The V and J ends lost 8 bases and 8 bases, in that order; junction bases with no gene match: 2. The CDR3 extends over 13 amino acids. CDR3 coding DNA: TGTGCCAGCGGGACTAGCGGGAGAGATGAGCAGTTCTTC. Translated, it gives CASGTSGRDEQFF.

Worth noting for this clonotype: Relative to the germline gene, one junction end is altered; a read error may explain this. The V call is TRBV7-9, the J call TRBJ1-5; the match to TRBD1 covers 10 bases. This CDR3 has 15 amino acids. Germline CDR1 reads SEHNR; CDR2 reads FQNEAQ (reference sequence). The DNA for the CDR3 is TGTGCCAGCAGCCCGGGACAGGGGAAAAATCGGCCCCAGCATTTT. This gives the protein CASSPGQGKNRPQHF.

V gene TRBV19 combines with J gene TRBJ2-7; the D is unclear. Germline V gene data show CDR1 as LNHDA and CDR2 as SQIVND (reference sequence). This CDR3 has 13 residues. The V end lost 1 base, the J end lost 7 bases, and 11 bases lay between the germline ends. CDR3 sequence: CASSIGPAREQYF. The CDR3 bases are TGTGCCAGTAGTATAGGCCCAGCGCGGGAGCAGTACTTC.

The V gene is TRBV6-2 or TRBV6-3, the J gene TRBJ2-1, with TRBD1 matching 10 bases. This CDR3 is built from 16 residues. With V trimmed by 5 bases and J by 7 bases, 11 bases remained unmatched. Germline CDR1 and CDR2: MNHEY and SVGEGT. CDR3 in DNA: TGTGCCAGCAGTCTTCTACGGACAGGGGGGGGGAATGAGCAGTTCTTC. Its translation: CASSLLRTGGGNEQFF.